The clone carrying this T cell receptor beta chain was recorded at least ten times. Antigen specificity is unknown. Germline V gene data show CDR1 as SQVTM and CDR2 as ANQGSEA. CDR3 length: 14 residues. V shed 6 bases and J shed 2 bases, with 16 bases lying between them. The sample belongs to a study of molecular identifiers for immune sequencing clone quantification. Study results and caveats: In a background of around 1 million naive cells, spiked Jurkat TCR RNA from one cell was reportedly detectable. Effector cells had over 99% of their molecules in clones above 20 RNA copies, while naive cells had under 1%.

Bulk TCR libraries were made with methods that had been previously described and with listed TCR primers. From the PCR reads, TCRdb called clonotypes with MiXCR, one entry per CDR3 protein. The sample carries approximately 590,000 distinct CDR3 sequences, about 25% recorded once. Naive CD8 T cells were sorted as CD8+CD4-CCR7+CD45RA+. The genes are TRBV29-1 and TRBJ1-1; D uncertain. The clonotype originates from a human donor in good health. Some libraries in this study had Jurkat cell RNA spiked in. Source material: naive CD8+ T cells from blood, with Jurkat cell RNA spiked in. Subset described: FACS-sorted CD8+CD4-CCR7+CD45RA+ naive T cells. The DNA of the CDR3 is TGCAGCGTCATGGACCCGAGCGTTAACACTGAAGCTTTCTTT. It yields the protein CSVMDPSVNTEAFF.